This TCR beta chain appears in the sequencing data of a study of T-cell memory formation after mild COVID-19. Study summary: Clusters of TCRs were largely donor specific.

Libraries for TCRalpha and TCRbeta carried sample barcodes and unique molecular identifiers via 5'RACE. TCRdb passed the 5' RACE reads through MiXCR, listing each CDR3 protein once. The sample lists around 190,000 distinct CDR3 sequences; around a sixth were seen once. Overall study findings and caveats: Clones contracting over day 15 to 85 were CD4/CD8 balanced, with later expanders leaning CD4+. Largely, contracting CD4+ clones fell within CM and EM, and contracting CD8+ clones within EMRA.

A few counts support this clonotype. As yet, its antigen is unknown. Germline values: CDR1 SQVTM, CDR2 ANQGSEA. The trim removed 4 bases at V and 2 bases at J, leaving 7 bases unmatched. The CDR3 is 15 residues long. V gene TRBV29-1 combines with J gene TRBJ2-3; 9 positions agree with TRBD1. The sample consisted of PBMCs or a T cell subset sorted from them (not recorded which). This TCR came from a man younger than 35 who had mild COVID-19 (a few samples of this study predate the infection). Cell type and time point are not known. The CDR3 DNA reads TGCAGCGTTGCCCTCGGGACAGGGTACACAGATACGCAGTATTTT. It translates to CSVALGTGYTDTQYF.